These 8 T cell receptor beta chains were sequenced from one sample in a study of STAT5B mutations in CD4+ large granular lymphocyte leukemia. Here immunoSEQ multiplex PCR was the method, and the copy in TCRdb shows in-frame clones only, minus some. Of 30,000 to 40,000 clones in the sample, over 65% were seen once. Sequenced material: CD4+ T cells from blood buffy coats. The receptors were gathered from a human donor in good health.

The rearrangement joins TRBV27 to TRBJ2-7, with 7 bases lining up with TRBD2. V shed 5 bases and J 7 bases; nucleotides not matched to a gene: 11. This CDR3 is 14 amino acids long. Looked up from germline, CDR1 is MNHEY and CDR2 is SMNVEV (reference sequence). The CDR3 sequence: CASSPIAGVGEQYF. DNA for the CDR3: TGTGCCAGCAGTCCTATTGCGGGAGTGGGTGAGCAGTACTTC.

The chain links TRBV5-1 to TRBJ2-1, with 7 bases aligning to TRBD1. Germline V gene sequence: CDR1 SGHRS, CDR2 YFSETQ. The CDR3 covers 14 residues. With 4 bases clipped from V and 8 bases from J, the junction kept 9 bases outside the gene matches. Written as DNA, the CDR3 is TGCGCCAGCAGCGCAGGACAGGAGGTCGATGAGCAGTTCTTC. Translating gives CASSAGQEVDEQFF.

The chain carries TRBV7-9 and TRBJ2-5; D is unresolved. Deletions cut 6 bases from V and 5 bases from J, with 7 bases between. This CDR3 region has 11 residues. Germline assignment: CDR1 SEHNR and CDR2 FQNEAQ (reference sequence). The CDR3 DNA sequence: TGTGCCAGCAGTCAATCGGAGACCCAGTACTTC. Its protein product is CASSQSETQYF.

This clone was seen more than once but under ten times. The rearrangement uses TRBV5-1 and TRBJ1-2, with 8 bases matching TRBD1. V trimming: 0 bases; J trimming: 5 bases; junction bases outside the gene matches: 6. Germline CDR1 SGHRS, CDR2 YFSETQ. CDR3 size: 15 residues. DNA for the CDR3: TGCGCCAGCAGCTTGGGAGACAGGGGTGGGTATGGCTACACCTTC. Translated, it gives CASSLGDRGGYGYTF.

The gene calls are TRBV5-6 and TRBJ1-6; possible D gene TRBD1, 6 bases. Germline V gene data show CDR1 as SGHDT and CDR2 as YYEEEE. This CDR3 region has 15 residues. Deletions cut 1 base from V and 10 bases from J, with 15 bases between. CDR3 sequence: CASSLKPRGSSPLHF. CDR3 nucleotides: TGTGCCAGCAGCTTGAAGCCCAGGGGCTCCTCACCCCTCCACTTT.

The V and J genes are TRBV18 and TRBJ2-7, with a tentative D call TRBD2 (5 bases). The CDR3 runs to 13 residues. Trimming took 3 bases from V and 3 from J, leaving 9 bases between them. Per germline, CDR1 KGHSH and CDR2 LQKENI. In DNA form, the CDR3 reads TGTGCCAGCTCACCCCCTAGCAGCTACGAGCAGTACTTC. Translated, it gives CASSPPSSYEQYF.

The chain is built from TRBV18 and TRBJ2-7; 8 bases line up with TRBD2. With V trimmed by 2 bases and J by 6 bases, 6 bases remained unmatched. Germline-derived CDR1 and CDR2 are KGHSH and LQKENI. The CDR3 contains 14 residues. For the CDR3, the DNA is TGTGCCAGCTCACCATCCAGCGGGAGTATCGAGCAGTACTTC. Its protein product is CASSPSSGSIEQYF.

The rearrangement links TRBV5-4 to TRBJ2-2; 8 nucleotides agree with TRBD1. The V gene end was trimmed by 1 base and the J gene end by 6 bases; junction bases not matched to a gene: 5. The CDR3 consists of 15 residues. Germline assignment: CDR1 SGHNT and CDR2 YYREEE (reference sequence). CDR3: CASSLSRGPAGELFF. In DNA form, the CDR3 reads TGTGCCAGCAGCTTGAGCAGGGGGCCGGCCGGGGAGCTGTTTTTT.